The source of this TCR beta chain is a study of radiotherapy plus CTLA-4 blockade in lung cancer. About the research overall: Disease control was achieved by approximately 32% of patients, and objective responses by more than 15%. Study-level findings and limits: Radiotherapy plus ipilimumab was followed by expansion in blood of tumor-derived TCR clones.

CDR3 length equals 15 residues. Germline CDR1 is MNHEY and CDR2 is SVGAGI. The V segment lost 5 bases and the J segment 2 bases; nucleotides outside the gene matches: 3. The data were produced by immunoSEQ multiplex PCR, yet TCRdb's version contains in-frame clones alone and is incomplete. The sample holds roughly 85,000 clones, roughly 86% seen once. Focal radiation was given together with CTLA-4 blockade (ipilimumab) to patients with chemo-refractory metastatic non-small-cell lung cancer. Regarding this clone: Its antigen is currently unknown.

This material consisted of peripheral blood, taken from a patient treated with radiotherapy plus ipilimumab. The origin of this receptor is a human donor with non-small cell lung cancer that progressed on radiotherapy plus ipilimumab. V usage is TRBV6-5 and J usage is TRBJ2-1; 10 positions match TRBD2. This CDR3 reads CASSHSGGTYNEQFF. In DNA, the CDR3 is TGTGCCAGCAGTCATAGCGGGGGGACCTACAATGAGCAGTTCTTC.